This T cell receptor beta chain appears in the sequencing data of a study of T-cell memory formation after mild COVID-19. Across the study: Largely donor-specific sequence clusters came from two donors.

In regard to this clonotype: Its antigen remains unidentified.

Constant-segment primers served in 5'RACE that generated TCR alpha and TCR beta cDNA libraries bearing sample barcodes and UMIs. MiXCR, run by TCRdb on the 5' RACE reads, gives a single entry per CDR3 protein. The table has 50,000 or so distinct CDR3 sequences, approximately 9% seen once; the top ten hold about 12%. V gave up 6 bases and J gave up 2 bases; unmatched junction bases: 3. The length of the CDR3 is 13 residues. The germline V gene has CDR1 SNHLY and CDR2 FYNNEI. Overall study findings and caveats: Among clones contracting day 15 to 85, CD4/CD8 was balanced, whereas later expanders leaned CD4+.

The sequence derives from an adult woman who had mild COVID-19 (a few samples of this study predate the infection). Cell type and time point are not known. The sequencing input was PBMCs or a T cell subset sorted from them (not recorded which). V gene TRBV2 combines with J gene TRBJ1-2, with TRBD1 identical over 7 bases. In nucleotides, the CDR3 is TGTGCCAGCAGCGCGGGACAGAACTATGGCTACACCTTC. Encoded protein: CASSAGQNYGYTF.